This TCR beta chain appears in the sequencing data of a study of blood T cell repertoires in COVID-19 (dated by TCRdb to about 2020). Notes on the research overall: Collaborator samples came from the United States, Italy and Spain and covered acute and convalescent phases of COVID-19. The material from the prospective study consisted of cDNA or gDNA derived from T cells, B-cell-depleted T cells, or PBMCs. Subjects who had been exposed to COVID-19, were actively infected with it, or had recovered from it provided the deeply sampled blood TCRbeta repertoires that made up the dataset. A freely available public database, intended as a resource for researchers studying the immune response to SARS-CoV-2, is where the repertoires were released. Samples were obtained from the ongoing ImmuneRACE study (first 160 participants) and from 1,254 subjects provided by 6 global collaborators. Sample metadata almost always included a de-identified subject ID, COVID-19 status, age in years and sex. Where available, HLA class I and class II types were taken from metadata supplied by the sample provider and were not determined by assay-based typing. Points the paper makes about the study in general: The amount of clinical and demographic metadata varied by source and participant and was provided uncurated.

Participants in the prospective study were aged about 18 to 89 years, lived in about two dozen United States geographic areas, and enrolled through a virtual design. To assign participants to cohorts, the prospective study relied on clinical history that participants themselves reported in a screening survey and a study questionnaire. Recovered participants in ImmuneRACE Cohort 3 were defined as having two consecutive negative NP/OP PCR tests, clearance from a healthcare professional, or resolution of symptoms. In the prospective study, mobile phlebotomists collected whole blood, serum and a nasopharyngeal or oropharyngeal swab from each participant. Participants in the prospective study had the option to provide additional blood draws and questionnaires over an approximately 2-month period. Before DNA extraction, blood samples from the prospective study were shipped at room temperature or frozen.

Reading from cysteine to phenylalanine, the CDR3 counts 16 amino acids. Only CDR3 DNA remains: 48 bases, in frame from the first base. Sequences SGHTA (CDR1) and FQGNSA (CDR2) are obtained from the germline V gene. Trimming costs V 4 bases and J 3 bases, and their ends lie 18 bases apart. TCRbeta CDR3 regions were amplified from genomic DNA using the immunoSEQ Assay, a bias-controlled multiplex PCR. The original pipeline was this. The number of nucleated cells in each sample was estimated from the amplification of reference gene primers within the assay. To quantify the absolute abundance of each unique TCRbeta CDR3 rearrangement, sequence reads were collapsed and filtered. For each sample, productive Simpson clonality was calculated as the square root of Simpson's diversity index across productive rearrangements. In its TCRdb copy, this immuneACCESS table keeps in-frame sequences only and misses some clones. Where compared with another copy, unresolved V genes explain less than half of these, and the others have no known cause. Clone size and V and J calls were adopted from that table, with D and trimming inferred from the DNA. The sample table contains 150,000 to 200,000 clones; only one count was recorded for roughly 80% of them. The biggest ten clones account for approximately 12% of the sample.

Concerning this clone: Its recognized antigen is unknown. No base-level quality is on record; no much larger clone is a single base apart.

In this chain, TRBV7-2 is recombined with TRBJ1-1; 6 matching bases give a weak D call of TRBD1. The TCR comes from a middle-aged man who had recovered from COVID-19. The specimen was PBMCs or T cells enriched from blood (not recorded which). The nucleotide sequence is TGTGCCAGCAGCTCCCGACCTACACAGGGATACACTGAAGCTTTCTTT. Its protein product is CASSSRPTQGYTEAFF. Reference TRBV7-2 and TRBJ1-1 genes cover what lies past the CDR3, so the full variable domain is GAGVSQSPSNKVTEKGKDVELRCDPISGHTALYWYRQSLGQGLEFLIYFQGNSAPDKSGLPSDRFSAERTGGSVSTLTIQRTQQEDSAVYLCASSSRPTQGYTEAFFGQGTRLTVV.